This T cell receptor (beta chain) was captured in a study of shared clonotypes between healthy human individuals. Overall study: Each donor had three CD4 naive, three CD4 memory, two CD8 naive and one CD8 memory plate.

This CDR3 contains 13 residues. V was shortened by 5 bases and J by 2 bases, with 9 bases between the two germline ends. Germline lookup yields CDR1 SGHTA and CDR2 FQGTGA. Researchers divided each subset's genomic DNA evenly across several immunoSEQ plates. The protocol was immunoSEQ multiplex PCR, while the TCRdb copy is restricted to in-frame clones and leaves out a portion. The repertoire includes 2 million to 2.5 million clones, around 92% of them detected once, and roughly 0.34% sits in the top ten. Sample: naive CD4+ T cells from PBMCs. This sample's subset: CD45RA+ positively selected. The V and J genes are TRBV7-3 and TRBJ2-5, with D unresolved. The source is a man younger than 30 in good health. Some clones in this sample may be carry-over from other donors' samples. CDR3: CASSPRSQETQYF. The CDR3 bases are TGTGCCAGCAGCCCAAGATCGCAAGAGACCCAGTACTTC.